This is a list of T cell receptor beta chains from one sample in a study of Ad26.COV2.S vaccination and SARS-CoV-2 variants. Here immunoSEQ multiplex PCR was the method, and the copy in TCRdb shows in-frame clones only, minus some. The profile shows some 340,000 clones, about 86% of them singletons. Sequencing was performed on peripheral blood, taken in a trial of Ad26.COV2.S vaccine versus placebo. The source is a person between 18 and 60 years old who received the Ad26.COV2.S COVID-19 vaccine or a placebo. CDR3s include the opening cysteine and the closing phenylalanine or tryptophan. A D gene is named only where the DNA matches it firmly. Only part of the rows carry a size: once, few, many, or a class if the clone is expanded.

V	D	J	size	DNA	CDR3
TRBV9	NA	TRBJ1-1	NA	TGTGCCAGCAGCTCCATCCAGGGGAAGGACACTGAAGCTTTCTTT	CASSSIQGKDTEAFF
TRBV9	NA	TRBJ1-3	NA	TGTGCCAGCAGCGTAGGACAGAACTCTGGAAACACCATATATTTT	CASSVGQNSGNTIYF
TRBV19	NA	TRBJ1-4	NA	TGTGCCAGTAGGGCCATCAGGGACTTCGATGAAAAACTGTTTTTT	CASRAIRDFDEKLFF
TRBV5-4	TRBD1	TRBJ1-1	NA	TGTGCCAGCAGCGGACCCGGGACAGGGGGACTAGAAGCTTTCTTT	CASSGPGTGGLEAFF
TRBV29-1	TRBD1	TRBJ1-1	NA	TGCAGCGTTCGGACAGGGGGCACGACTGAAGCTTTCTTT	CSVRTGGTTEAFF
TRBV11-3	NA	TRBJ2-2	NA	TGTGCCAGCAGCTTAAACACCGGGGAGCTGTTTTTT	CASSLNTGELFF
TRBV6-5	NA	TRBJ2-1	NA	TGTGCCACCCGGACCCCGAACAATGAGCAGTTCTTC	CATRTPNNEQFF
TRBV9	NA	TRBJ1-2	once	TGTGCCAGCAGCCGGGCTGCGAATGACTATGGCTACACCTTC	CASSRAANDYGYTF
TRBV12-3/TRBV12-4	NA	TRBJ1-1	NA	TGTGCCAGCAGAGTCCCAGGACTAATATCAGCTTTCTTT	CASRVPGLISAFF
TRBV18	TRBD1	TRBJ1-1	NA	TGTGCCAGCTCACCACCGCGAGGGGGCCCCATGAACACTGAAGCTTTCTTT	CASSPPRGGPMNTEAFF
TRBV6-2/TRBV6-3	TRBD1	TRBJ2-3	NA	TGTGCCAGCAGTGATTTAGGGACAGGGACAGATACGCAGTATTTT	CASSDLGTGTDTQYF
TRBV5-1	NA	TRBJ2-4	few	TGCGCCAGCAGTGGGTCTTCAGGGATAGCCAAAAACATTCAGTACTTC	CASSGSSGIAKNIQYF
TRBV19	NA	TRBJ1-1	NA	TGTGCCAGTAGTATAGGCCAGGCGGCTAACACTGAAGCTTTCTTT	CASSIGQAANTEAFF
TRBV3-1/TRBV3-2	NA	TRBJ1-5	NA	TGTGCCAGCAGCCACAAAATCCCCGGACAAGGCAATCAGCCCCAGCATTTT	CASSHKIPGQGNQPQHF
TRBV13	NA	TRBJ1-6	NA	TGTGCCAGCAGCTTCTCCGATTCACCCCTCCACTTT	CASSFSDSPLHF
TRBV30	NA	TRBJ2-2	NA	TGTGCCTGGAAGGTCAGGGGTATCACCGGGGAGCTGTTTTTT	CAWKVRGITGELFF
TRBV7-9	TRBD1	TRBJ1-2	NA	TGTGCCAGCAGCTTAGGTGGGACAGCCTCTTACTATGGCTACACCTTC	CASSLGGTASYYGYTF
TRBV6-2/TRBV6-3	NA	TRBJ1-2	NA	TGTGCCAGCAGTTCGAGGGGACATTTCTATGGCTACACCTTC	CASSSRGHFYGYTF
TRBV6-1	NA	TRBJ1-3	once	TGTGCCAGCAGTGAATCGGTAGGGTCGTCTGGAAACACCATATATTTT	CASSESVGSSGNTIYF
TRBV29-1	TRBD1	TRBJ1-3	NA	TGCAGCGGCGGACAGGGTTCAGGAAACACCATATATTTT	CSGGQGSGNTIYF
TRBV7-8	NA	TRBJ2-6	NA	TGTGCCAGCAGCTTAATATTGCCAACATCTGGGGCCAACGTCCTGACTTTC	CASSLILPTSGANVLTF
TRBV11-2	NA	TRBJ2-7	NA	TGTGCCAGCAGCTTAGGCTGGGCAGGGGATGGGTACGAGCAGTACTTC	CASSLGWAGDGYEQYF
TRBV9	NA	TRBJ2-7	NA	TGTGCCAGCAGCACGGGACTCCTGGACAGGGAGCAGTACTTC	CASSTGLLDREQYF
TRBV19	NA	TRBJ2-5	NA	TGTGCCAGTAGTATTCTCGGCGAGACCCAGTACTTC	CASSILGETQYF
TRBV7-2	NA	TRBJ1-2	NA	TGTGCCAGCAGCCCCCGGACAGTTCGTCCTGACTATGGCTACACCTTC	CASSPRTVRPDYGYTF
TRBV5-1	NA	TRBJ2-7	once	TGCGCCAGCAGCCTCTTGAGGGGACCGGCTAGGGAGCAGTACTTC	CASSLLRGPAREQYF
TRBV5-1	TRBD2	TRBJ2-5	NA	TGCGCCAGCAGCTTGTCGACTAGCGGGGGAGGGGAGACCCAGTACTTC	CASSLSTSGGGETQYF
TRBV14	NA	TRBJ2-1	NA	TGTGCCAGCAGCTCCAGAGGGGCGCCCTTCACCAATGAGCAGTTCTTC	CASSSRGAPFTNEQFF
TRBV6-5	TRBD1	TRBJ2-1	NA	TGTGCCAGCAGTCGGACAGGAGAATACAATGAGCAGTTCTTC	CASSRTGEYNEQFF
TRBV12-3/TRBV12-4	TRBD1	TRBJ1-6	NA	TGTGCCACCTCAAAGGGGGCGCATTCACCCCTCCACTTT	CATSKGAHSPLHF
TRBV5-1	TRBD2	TRBJ2-1	NA	TGCGCCAGCAGCACGGGACTAGCGGCCTACAATGAGCAGTTCTTC	CASSTGLAAYNEQFF
TRBV6-2/TRBV6-3	NA	TRBJ2-4	NA	TGTGCCAGCAGTTACTCGCCAGGGGTGGTTGACATTCAGTACTTC	CASSYSPGVVDIQYF
TRBV6-4	NA	TRBJ2-2	NA	TGTGCCAGCAGTTCAACAGTGAACACCGGGGAGCTGTTTTTT	CASSSTVNTGELFF
TRBV3-1/TRBV3-2	NA	TRBJ1-3	NA	TGTGCCAGCAGCCAGGGGACTGGAAACACCATATATTTT	CASSQGTGNTIYF
TRBV5-1	NA	TRBJ2-5	few	TGCGCCAGCAGTCGGGGAGGGACATCGGGATTGGAGACCCAGTACTTC	CASSRGGTSGLETQYF
TRBV20-1	NA	TRBJ1-6	NA	TGCAGTGCTAGTACAGGGCCCTATAATTCACCCCTCCACTTT	CSASTGPYNSPLHF
TRBV6-6	TRBD1	TRBJ1-6	NA	TGTGCCAGCAACAGGGGACAGGACAGACCCAATTCACCCCTCCACTTT	CASNRGQDRPNSPLHF
TRBV5-1	TRBD2	TRBJ2-3	NA	TGCGCCAGCAGCTTATGGACTAGCGGGGGGGCCGAGCAGTATTTT	CASSLWTSGGAEQYF
TRBV6-2/TRBV6-3	NA	TRBJ1-1	NA	TGTGCCAGCAGTTTCACTCGCAGAGCTGGTAACATCCGGGACACTGAAGCTTTCTTT	CASSFTRRAGNIRDTEAFF
TRBV5-4	NA	TRBJ1-4	NA	TGTGCCAGCAGCCCGGGGGGTCGGGGGAATGAAAAACTGTTTTTT	CASSPGGRGNEKLFF
TRBV2	NA	TRBJ1-2	NA	TGTGCCAGCAGCGAAGACAGGACCTATGGCTACACCTTC	CASSEDRTYGYTF
TRBV4-1	TRBD1	TRBJ2-3	NA	TGCGCCAGCAGCCAAGTCGTCGGACAGGGGGCGCATACGCAGTATTTT	CASSQVVGQGAHTQYF
TRBV5-4	NA	TRBJ1-3	NA	TGTGCCAGCAGCCAGAAATACGGACAGAGCTCTGGAAACACCATATATTTT	CASSQKYGQSSGNTIYF
TRBV9	NA	TRBJ1-5	NA	TGTGCCAGCAGCGGTACAGGGCCGAATCAGCCCCAGCATTTT	CASSGTGPNQPQHF
TRBV18	NA	TRBJ1-6	NA	TGTGCCAGCTCACCAATGGCGGGGGATAATTCACCCCTCCACTTT	CASSPMAGDNSPLHF
TRBV25-1	TRBD2	TRBJ2-3	NA	TGTGCCAGCAGTGTGACTAGCTGGTCAGATACGCAGTATTTT	CASSVTSWSDTQYF
TRBV6-5	NA	TRBJ1-1	NA	TGTGCCACCCAAAGGGGGAGGAACACTGAAGCTTTCTTT	CATQRGRNTEAFF
TRBV30	NA	TRBJ1-2	NA	TGTGCCTGGCTACCGGGGCCGGGCTATGGCTACACCTTC	CAWLPGPGYGYTF
TRBV13	NA	TRBJ2-4	few	TGTGCCAGCAGCCCTCCCCTAGTCCCCGATTCTCAGTACTTC	CASSPPLVPDSQYF
TRBV3-1/TRBV3-2	NA	TRBJ2-3	NA	TGTGCCAGCAGCCAAGATATACGAAGTGGTACAGATACGCAGTATTTT	CASSQDIRSGTDTQYF
TRBV7-8	TRBD1	TRBJ2-7	few	TGTGCCAGCAGCCAGGGACAGCCTTCCTACGAGCAGTACTTC	CASSQGQPSYEQYF
TRBV3-1/TRBV3-2	TRBD1	TRBJ1-5	NA	TGTGCCAGCAGCCGCAGGGGGGGGAGCAATCAGCCCCAGCATTTT	CASSRRGGSNQPQHF
TRBV11-3	TRBD1	TRBJ2-7	NA	TGTGCCAGCAGCACGCAGGGGGCGGGTCACGAGCAGTACTTC	CASSTQGAGHEQYF